This note documents a single T cell receptor (beta chain) sequence. The data derive from a study of shared clonotypes between healthy human individuals. The overall study: Donors had three CD4 naive, three CD4 memory, two CD8 naive and one CD8 memory plate apiece.

This table comes from immunoSEQ multiplex PCR, and its TCRdb copy is limited to in-frame clones, with some not included. The table has some 2,000,000 clones, roughly 94% seen once. V shed 2 bases, J shed 1 base, and the junction held 3 bases outside the gene matches. There are 15 residues in the CDR3. Germline V lookup: CDR1 SGHRS, CDR2 YFSETQ. The J gene is TRBJ1-5, the V gene TRBV5-1; 7 bases fit TRBD1. Sequences were obtained from naive CD4+ T cells sorted from blood. Subset indicated: CD45RA+ positively selected. The TCR sequence derives from a man aged 18 to 30 in good health. The CDR3 DNA is TGCGCCAGCAGCTTTGAGGGGGCCAGCAATCAGCCCCAGCATTTT. It is translated as CASSFEGASNQPQHF.